The 26 T cell receptor beta chains below were found in one sample sequenced in a study of blood T cell repertoires in COVID-19. Generated by immunoSEQ multiplex PCR, the TCRdb table keeps only in-frame clones and is missing some. The repertoire has about 64,000 clones, 70% to 85% of them found once; the top ten carry roughly 9.8%. Sequencing was carried out using peripheral blood. The receptors derive from a human donor in a cohort sampled during active COVID-19.

This clone was detected a few times. The chain couples TRBV5-1 to TRBJ2-5; possible D gene TRBD2, 6 bases. Germline loops: CDR1 SGHRS, CDR2 YFSETQ. V was cut by 5 bases and J by 4 bases, with 9 bases left in between. The CDR3 contains 12 residues. This CDR3 reads CASREGRETQYF. The CDR3 bases are TGCGCCAGCAGGGAGGGGCGAGAGACCCAGTACTTC.

The V and J genes are TRBV27 and TRBJ2-1; D possibly corresponds to TRBD1 (6 bases). V gave up 5 bases and J gave up 0 bases, with 14 bases separating them. The length of the CDR3 is 16 residues. From germline, CDR1 is MNHEY and CDR2 SMNVEV (reference sequence). The CDR3 nucleotides read TGTGCCAGCAGTAAAAACAGGGAAATCTCCTACAATGAGCAGTTCTTC. It yields the protein CASSKNREISYNEQFF.

This clone appeared a few times. The rearrangement uses TRBV30 and TRBJ2-2; 14 bases fit TRBD2. CDR3 length: 17 amino acids. CDR1 is GTSNPN and CDR2 is SVGIG in the germline V gene (reference sequence). J was trimmed by 4 bases and V by 4 bases; bases with no gene match: 8. The CDR3 sequence: CAWTRLAGGPGTGELFF. The DNA of the CDR3 is TGTGCCTGGACGCGACTAGCGGGAGGGCCGGGCACCGGGGAGCTGTTTTTT. Complete variable domain (other parts from reference TRBV30 and TRBJ2-2): SQTIHQWPATLVQPVGSPLSLECTVEGTSNPNLYWYRQAAGRGLQLLFYSVGIGQISSEVPQNLSASRPQDRQFILSSKKLLLSDSGFYLCAWTRLAGGPGTGELFFGEGSRLTVL.

The chain combines TRBV7-2 with TRBJ2-4; possibly TRBD1 for D (7 bases). V was trimmed by 5 bases and J by 6 bases, leaving 20 bases between them. The length of the CDR3 is 16 residues. Germline V gene data show CDR1 as SGHTA and CDR2 as FQGNSA. The chain's CDR3 is CASSIKAGGYGNIQYF. The CDR3 nucleotides are TGTGCCAGCAGCATAAAGGCAGGGGGGTACGGAAACATTCAGTACTTC.

This clone was counted only a few times. As DNA, the CDR3 is TGCGCCAGCAGCCAAGAGGGGGACAGGGGGCATTCACCCCTCCACTTT. Translation gives CASSQEGDRGHSPLHF. The J gene is TRBJ1-6, the V gene TRBV4-1; 12 nucleotides line up with TRBD1. Germline CDR1 is MGHRA and CDR2 is YSYEKL. Trimming took 0 bases from V and 8 from J; bases not matched to a gene: 2. CDR3 length equals 16 residues.

The rearrangement links TRBV4-2 to TRBJ2-1, with 8 positions matching TRBD2. V shed 4 bases and J 15 bases; nucleotides not matched to a gene: 11. The V gene's germline CDR1 is LGHNA and CDR2 YNFKEQ. The length of the CDR3 is 13 residues. This CDR3 reads CASSPLTSEGRFF. CDR3 coding DNA: TGTGCCAGCAGCCCCTTGACTAGCGAGGGACGGTTCTTC.

V gene TRBV7-2 combines with J gene TRBJ2-2; 7 positions match TRBD2. This CDR3 contains 17 residues. V trimming: 7 bases; J trimming: 1 base; junction bases outside the gene matches: 12. Per germline, CDR1 SGHTA and CDR2 FQGNSA. CDR3 sequence: CASIPGPSGENTGELFF. The CDR3 region has the DNA TGTGCCAGCATCCCGGGCCCTAGCGGAGAGAACACCGGGGAGCTGTTTTTT.

The J gene is TRBJ1-1, the V gene TRBV7-2, with D possibly being TRBD1 (6 bases). With 4 bases removed from V and 4 bases from J, the gap between germline ends came to 16 bases. The germline CDR1 and CDR2 sequences are SGHTA and FQGNSA. The CDR3 has 15 residues. The CDR3 coding sequence is TGTGCCAGCAGCTACCGGGACCAGGGGAGCACTGAAGCTTTCTTT. Amino acids: CASSYRDQGSTEAFF. Variable domain in full (rest from reference TRBV7-2 and TRBJ1-1): GAGVSQSPSNKVTEKGKDVELRCDPISGHTALYWYRQSLGQGLEFLIYFQGNSAPDKSGLPSDRFSAERTGGSVSTLTIQRTQQEDSAVYLCASSYRDQGSTEAFFGQGTRLTVV.

V gene TRBV7-2 combines with J gene TRBJ1-2; possibly TRBD1 for D (5 bases). This CDR3 spans 12 amino acids. CDR1 is SGHTA, CDR2 FQGNSA, per germline. Trimming took off 8 bases at V and 4 bases at J, with 11 bases between the two ends. The CDR3 protein is CASAGVSYGYTF. CDR3 DNA sequence: TGTGCCAGCGCGGGGGTTAGCTATGGCTACACCTTC. The full variable domain, with the rest looked up from reference TRBV7-2 and TRBJ1-2, is GAGVSQSPSNKVTEKGKDVELRCDPISGHTALYWYRQSLGQGLEFLIYFQGNSAPDKSGLPSDRFSAERTGGSVSTLTIQRTQQEDSAVYLCASAGVSYGYTFGSGTRLTVV.

The gene calls are TRBV7-8 and TRBJ1-6, with a tentative D call TRBD1 (5 bases). Deletions cut 7 bases from V and 7 bases from J, with 17 bases between. The germline gives CDR1 SGHVS, CDR2 FQNEAQ. The CDR3 spans 15 residues. The CDR3 nucleotides read TGTGCCAGCAAATCGGGGGATAAAGGGAATTCACCCCTCCACTTT. This sequence encodes CASKSGDKGNSPLHF.

This chain connects TRBV25-1 to TRBJ1-2, with D perhaps matching TRBD1 (5 bases). V was pared by 3 bases and J by 3 bases, with 8 bases between. The germline CDR1 and CDR2 sequences are MGHDK and SYGVNS. The CDR3 is 13 amino acids. CDR3 region: CASSEGLHYGYTF. The CDR3 DNA is TGTGCCAGCAGTGAGGGACTGCACTATGGCTACACCTTC.

The rearrangement joins TRBV19 to TRBJ1-2; D is perhaps TRBD1 (5 bases). V was shortened by 7 bases and J by 7 bases, with 19 bases between the two germline ends. This CDR3 contains 14 residues. Looked up from germline, CDR1 is LNHDA and CDR2 is SQIVND (reference sequence). CDR3 region: CASKSLRQGSGYTF. The CDR3 region has the DNA TGTGCCAGTAAGTCTCTCCGGCAGGGCAGTGGCTACACCTTC. The full variable domain, in which reference TRBV19 and TRBJ1-2 provide the parts outside the CDR3, is DGGITQSPKYLFRKEGQNVTLSCEQNLNHDAMYWYRQDPGQGLRLIYYSQIVNDFQKGDIAEGYSVSREKKESFPLTVTSAQKNPTAFYLCASKSLRQGSGYTFGSGTRLTVV.

The rearrangement joins TRBV19 to TRBJ2-3; TRBD2 aligns across 8 bases. There are 16 residues in the CDR3. V shed 3 bases and J 2 bases; nucleotides not matched to a gene: 7. Looked up from germline, CDR1 is LNHDA and CDR2 is SQIVND (reference sequence). The CDR3 is CASSIQHSGTTDTQYF. DNA of the CDR3: TGTGCCAGTAGTATCCAGCATAGCGGGACCACAGATACGCAGTATTTT.

V usage is TRBV29-1 and J usage is TRBJ2-7, with 7 bases that match TRBD1. The CDR3 extends over 15 amino acids. The germline gives CDR1 SQVTM, CDR2 ANQGSEA. V lost 7 bases, J lost 3 bases, and 15 bases stayed unmatched. The CDR3 protein is CSARTLQGVGYEQYF. The CDR3 nucleotides read TGCAGCGCCCGAACCCTCCAGGGGGTGGGCTACGAGCAGTACTTC.

V gene TRBV9 combines with J gene TRBJ2-1, with TRBD2 matching 8 bases. Germline CDR1 is SGDLS and CDR2 is YYNGEE. With 3 bases clipped from V and 9 bases from J, the junction kept 17 bases outside the gene matches. The CDR3 contains 17 residues. The CDR3 DNA follows: TGTGCCAGCAGCGCCAGACTAGCGTCTAATATTGTGGGTGAGCAGTTCTTC. Translated, it gives CASSARLASNIVGEQFF.

The J gene is TRBJ2-2, the V gene TRBV19; weak D call: TRBD1 (5 bases). The CDR3 length is 14 residues. Germline V gene sequence: CDR1 LNHDA, CDR2 SQIVND (reference sequence). V lost 5 bases to trimming and J lost 4 bases, with 11 bases between them. CDR3 coding DNA: TGTGCCAGTAGTCCATCCCAGGGCACCGGGGAGCTGTTTTTT. Its protein is CASSPSQGTGELFF.

In DNA, the CDR3 is TGCAGTGCCAGAAGGGGGTGGGAGCAGTACTTC. This codes for CSARRGWEQYF. J is TRBJ2-7 and V is TRBV20-1, with a possible D match to TRBD1 (6 bases). V dropped 6 bases and J dropped 7 bases, with 13 bases sitting between them. Germline loops: CDR1 DFQATT, CDR2 SNEGSKA (reference sequence). This CDR3 spans 11 amino acids.

The rearrangement uses TRBV7-9 and TRBJ1-1; D may be TRBD1 (5 bases). From germline, CDR1 is SEHNR and CDR2 FQNEAQ (reference sequence). This CDR3 contains 18 residues. V lost 2 bases and J lost 0, with 19 bases in between. The CDR3 nucleotides read TGTGCCAGCAGCTTATATCCGGGCAGGGCCGCGATGAACACTGAAGCTTTCTTT. Its protein product is CASSLYPGRAAMNTEAFF.

The rearrangement joins TRBV5-6 to TRBJ2-7; the match to TRBD2 covers 7 bases. Germline V CDR1 and CDR2: SGHDT, YYEEEE. The CDR3 length is 13 residues. Trimming removed 7 bases from V and 3 bases from J; junction bases left unmatched: 7. DNA of the CDR3: TGTGCCAGCCTGGGGGGGGACCTCTACGAGCAGTACTTC. This translates into CASLGGDLYEQYF.

By share of the sample, this clone is medium-sized (0.01 to 0.1%). The chain is built from TRBV3-1 (or the pseudogene TRBV3-2) and TRBJ2-6; no clear D. CDR1 LGHDT and CDR2 YNNKEL come from the germline V gene (reference sequence). Trimming took 1 base from V and 0 from J, leaving 7 bases between them. The CDR3 covers 16 residues. CDR3 nucleotide sequence: TGTGCCAGCAGCCAAGGAGAAGTCTCTGGGGCCAACGTCCTGACTTTC. This translates into CASSQGEVSGANVLTF.

The gene calls are TRBV9 and TRBJ1-6, with D possibly being TRBD1 (5 bases). The CDR3 extends over 16 amino acids. The germline V and J ends were trimmed by 4 bases and 10 bases, with 21 bases remaining between them. Germline V gene sequence: CDR1 SGDLS, CDR2 YYNGEE. Written as DNA, the CDR3 is TGTGCCAGCAGCCCCAGAGGCCAGGGTGCGAGGTCACCCCTCCACTTT. Amino acid sequence: CASSPRGQGARSPLHF.

This chain uses TRBV7-2 with TRBJ2-3, with D perhaps matching TRBD2 (6 bases). CDR3 length: 15 residues. Germline V lookup: CDR1 SGHTA, CDR2 FQGNSA. Trimming shortened V by 5 bases and J by 0 bases, and 12 bases separated the two germline ends. Here the CDR3 reads CASSRHSGSTDTQYF. Here the CDR3 DNA reads TGTGCCAGCAGCAGACATAGCGGAAGCACAGATACGCAGTATTTT.

The V and J genes are TRBV11-2 and TRBJ2-3; D is uncertain. Germline CDR1 SGHAT, CDR2 FQNNGV. With 3 bases removed from V and 5 bases from J, the gap between germline ends came to 9 bases. This CDR3 comprises 13 residues. The CDR3 bases are TGTGCCAGCAGCTTCGAGGTCGGAGATACGCAGTATTTT. Translating gives CASSFEVGDTQYF.

The genes are TRBV13 and TRBJ2-7, with TRBD2 identical over 13 bases. Germline CDR1 PRHDT, CDR2 FYEKMQ (reference sequence). This CDR3 region has 15 residues. V lost 5 bases, J lost 4 bases, and 5 bases stayed unmatched. Here the CDR3 DNA reads TGTGCCAGCAGCCGTTGGACTAGCGGGAGTTACGAGCAGTACTTC. It yields the protein CASSRWTSGSYEQYF.

The rearrangement links TRBV10-3 to TRBJ2-7; TRBD1 matches at 10 bases. V lost 4 bases and J lost 3; bases outside the gene matches: 3. There are 14 residues in the CDR3. Germline CDR1 and CDR2: ENHRY and SYGVKD. The CDR3 loop reads CAISGRDRGYEQYF. CDR3 DNA: TGTGCCATCAGTGGCCGGGACAGGGGCTACGAGCAGTACTTC.

The rearrangement joins TRBV5-8 to TRBJ2-1; 8 bases match TRBD2. The CDR3 sequence is 16 residues long. V trimming: 5 bases; J trimming: 0 bases; junction bases outside the gene matches: 7. CDR1 is SGHTS and CDR2 is YDEGEE in the germline V gene. CDR3 in DNA: TGTGCCAGCAGACATTTTAGCGGGACCTCCTACAATGAGCAGTTCTTC. Translation: CASRHFSGTSYNEQFF.